These T cell receptor beta chains were read from a single sample in a study of identical twins. MiXCR, run by TCRdb on the 5' RACE reads, gives a single entry per CDR3 protein. This table holds roughly 250,000 distinct CDR3 sequences, roughly an eighth found once. What was sequenced was memory (CD45RO+) T cells sorted from blood. These receptors were taken from a woman aged 18-35 years in good health. Each CDR3 is given with its conserved first and last residue. The D gene is left open where the match is weak. Clone size is given for some rows only: seen once, a few or many times, or a class if the clone is expanded.

D gene: TRBD1; V gene: TRBV6-1; clone size: -; J gene: TRBJ1-5; CDR3 protein: CASSRTGGRDQPQHF
D gene: TRBD2; V gene: TRBV5-4; clone size: few; J gene: TRBJ2-1; CDR3 protein: CASSFKASGDNEQFF
D gene: TRBD1; V gene: TRBV18; clone size: -; J gene: TRBJ1-3; CDR3 protein: CASSSAGGPSGNTIYF
D gene: -; V gene: TRBV5-5; clone size: few; J gene: TRBJ2-1; CDR3 protein: CASSFTGAGNEQFF
D gene: -; V gene: TRBV7-9; clone size: -; J gene: TRBJ1-2; CDR3 protein: CASSLAARSYGYTF
D gene: -; V gene: TRBV5-1; clone size: -; J gene: TRBJ2-1; CDR3 protein: CASSSGTRGDEQFF
D gene: TRBD1; V gene: TRBV11-2; clone size: -; J gene: TRBJ2-2; CDR3 protein: CASRTGGTHTGELFF
D gene: -; V gene: TRBV15; clone size: -; J gene: TRBJ1-1; CDR3 protein: CATSRVRGEGDTEAFF
D gene: TRBD1; V gene: TRBV4-1; clone size: few; J gene: TRBJ2-5; CDR3 protein: CASSQAGGPHRGQETQYF
D gene: TRBD1; V gene: TRBV20-1; clone size: -; J gene: TRBJ2-2; CDR3 protein: CSAREGTGRTGELFF
D gene: TRBD2; V gene: TRBV9; clone size: -; J gene: TRBJ2-1; CDR3 protein: CASSVSSGGAHEQFF
D gene: -; V gene: TRBV7-8; clone size: -; J gene: TRBJ2-7; CDR3 protein: CASSLAELGGYEQYF
D gene: TRBD1; V gene: TRBV7-9; clone size: -; J gene: TRBJ1-2; CDR3 protein: CASTVDRGKGYTF
D gene: -; V gene: TRBV7-9; clone size: -; J gene: TRBJ2-2; CDR3 protein: CASSLGGKNTGELFF
D gene: TRBD1; V gene: TRBV27; clone size: few; J gene: TRBJ2-7; CDR3 protein: CASSGGWGQGDYEQYF
D gene: TRBD2; V gene: TRBV19; clone size: -; J gene: TRBJ2-5; CDR3 protein: CASSIGTRGGETQYF
D gene: -; V gene: TRBV5-4; clone size: -; J gene: TRBJ2-7; CDR3 protein: CASSKDGASYEQYF
D gene: -; V gene: TRBV27; clone size: once; J gene: TRBJ1-5; CDR3 protein: CASSLSQAYQPQHF
D gene: -; V gene: TRBV6-2/TRBV6-3; clone size: -; J gene: TRBJ2-2; CDR3 protein: CASSNLYVNGGGTGELFF
D gene: -; V gene: TRBV28; clone size: -; J gene: TRBJ2-6; CDR3 protein: CASKQQGGGPGANVLTF
D gene: -; V gene: TRBV10-3; clone size: -; J gene: TRBJ2-7; CDR3 protein: CAIRSGDEQYF
D gene: TRBD1; V gene: TRBV20-1; clone size: many; J gene: TRBJ2-7; CDR3 protein: CSTNRGLEQYF